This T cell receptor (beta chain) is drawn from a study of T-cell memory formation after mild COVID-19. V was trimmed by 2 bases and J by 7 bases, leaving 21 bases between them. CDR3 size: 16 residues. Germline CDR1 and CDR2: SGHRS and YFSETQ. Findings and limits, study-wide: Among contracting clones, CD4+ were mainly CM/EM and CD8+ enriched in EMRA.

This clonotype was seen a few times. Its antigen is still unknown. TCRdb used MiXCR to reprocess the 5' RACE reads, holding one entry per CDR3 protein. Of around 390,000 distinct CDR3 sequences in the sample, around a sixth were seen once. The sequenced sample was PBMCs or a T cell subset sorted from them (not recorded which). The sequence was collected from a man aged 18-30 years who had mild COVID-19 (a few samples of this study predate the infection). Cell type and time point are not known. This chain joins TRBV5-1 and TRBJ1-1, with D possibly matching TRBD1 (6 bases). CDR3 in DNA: TGCGCCAGCAGCTTTATTGGCAGGGGTGAGGTGTATGAAGCTTTCTTT. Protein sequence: CASSFIGRGEVYEAFF.